This is a list of T cell receptor beta chains from one sample in a study of blood T cell repertoires in COVID-19. Produced via immunoSEQ multiplex PCR; TCRdb's table is partial and in-frame only. In the table there are around 150,000 clones, approximately 82% of which are singletons. Material: peripheral blood. The source is an elderly woman with acute or convalescent COVID-19. Both conserved end residues are part of each CDR3. D genes are given only for firm matches. The size entry is marked missing in some rows and otherwise reads once, few, many or a size class.

>16|TRBJ1-5|TRBV15|NA|TRBD1
CATSRSADRGRQPQHF
TGTGCCACCAGCAGAAGCGCGGACAGGGGACGCCAGCCCCAGCATTTT
>12|TRBJ1-2|TRBV28|NA|NA
CASSFDSPGYTF
TGTGCCAGCAGTTTTGACAGTCCCGGCTACACCTTC
>17|TRBJ2-2|TRBV4-3|few|TRBD2
CASSQGLAAENTGELFF
TGCGCCAGCAGCCAGGGACTAGCGGCCGAGAACACCGGGGAGCTGTTTTTT
>11|TRBJ2-3|TRBV20-1|NA|NA
CSVLVTDTQYF
TGCAGTGTCCTTGTCACAGATACGCAGTATTTT
>15|TRBJ2-7|TRBV19|NA|NA
CASSIEEQGPYEQYF
TGTGCCAGTAGTATAGAAGAACAGGGACCCTACGAGCAGTACTTC
>14|TRBJ1-1|TRBV7-2|once|NA
CASSLQGLVTEAFF
TGTGCCAGCAGCTTACAGGGTTTGGTAACTGAAGCTTTCTTT
>13|TRBJ1-1|TRBV5-1|NA|TRBD1
CASSIDRATEAFF
TGCGCCAGCAGCATTGACAGGGCCACTGAAGCTTTCTTT
>14|TRBJ2-5|TRBV6-6|NA|NA
CASSYVQGGETQYF
TGTGCCAGCAGTTACGTCCAGGGAGGAGAGACCCAGTACTTC
>13|TRBJ2-7|TRBV10-1|NA|NA
CASSRGKSYEQYF
TGCGCCAGCAGTCGGGGGAAGTCCTACGAGCAGTACTTC
>16|TRBJ1-5|TRBV5-4|NA|NA
CASSLLPGTQNQPQHF
TGTGCCAGCAGCCTACTTCCCGGGACTCAAAATCAGCCCCAGCATTTT
>17|TRBJ1-1|TRBV5-4|NA|NA
CASSSPWGAHGNTEAFF
TGTGCCAGCAGCTCCCCGTGGGGCGCCCATGGGAACACTGAAGCTTTCTTT
>15|TRBJ1-3|TRBV10-3|NA|TRBD1
CAIGGQGRSGNTIYF
TGTGCCATCGGGGGACAGGGGCGCTCTGGAAACACCATATATTTT
>13|TRBJ2-2|TRBV9|NA|NA
CASSVSNGGELFF
TGTGCCAGCAGCGTATCCAACGGCGGGGAGCTGTTTTTT
>14|TRBJ1-3|TRBV7-9|few|NA
CASSSGGSGNTIYF
TGTGCCAGCAGTTCGGGGGGGAGTGGAAACACCATATATTTT